The 27 T cell receptor beta chains given below trace back to one sample, sequenced in a study of T cell changes during pregnancy in multiple sclerosis. Generated by immunoSEQ multiplex PCR, the TCRdb table keeps only in-frame clones and is missing some. The sample consists of about 53,000 clones, 80% to 95% of them appearing once. The starting material was CD4+ T cells from peripheral blood mononuclear cells, obtained in the third trimester of pregnancy. All receptors derive from a female donor with multiple sclerosis, enrolled in a pregnancy study.

This chain connects TRBV6-4 to TRBJ1-6; the match to TRBD1 covers 7 bases. Germline trimming cut 2 bases from V and 9 bases from J; bases unmatched to any gene: 4. In germline, CDR1 is MRHNA, CDR2 SNTAGT. The CDR3 is 14 residues long. The CDR3 spells CASSDQQGSSPLHF. CDR3 coding DNA: TGTGCCAGCAGTGACCAACAGGGGAGTTCACCCCTCCACTTT.

This rearrangement joins TRBV10-2 to TRBJ1-1; 7 nucleotides match TRBD1. V shed 4 bases and J 1 base; nucleotides not matched to a gene: 9. The V gene's germline CDR1 is WSHSY and CDR2 SAAADI. The CDR3 length is 16 residues. CDR3 nucleotides: TGCGCCAGCAGTGGACCCTGGACAGGACAGAACACTGAAGCTTTCTTT. The encoded protein is CASSGPWTGQNTEAFF.

The chain uses TRBV6-1 and TRBJ2-7, with D maybe TRBD1 (6 bases). CDR1 is MNHNS and CDR2 is SASEGT in the germline V gene. Trimming removed 6 bases from V and 0 bases from J, with 12 bases in between. This CDR3 is built from 14 residues. The CDR3 here is CASRTGSGSYEQYF. CDR3 bases: TGTGCCAGCAGGACAGGAAGTGGCTCCTACGAGCAGTACTTC.

The gene calls are TRBV5-1 and TRBJ2-1; TRBD2 matches 11 bases. V lost 0 bases to trimming and J lost 4 bases; unmatched junction nucleotides: 3. The CDR3 totals 16 residues. Looked up from germline, CDR1 is SGHRS and CDR2 is YFSETQ. CDR3 amino acids: CASSLEGTSGYNEQFF. Written as DNA, the CDR3 is TGCGCCAGCAGCTTGGAAGGGACTAGCGGATACAATGAGCAGTTCTTC.

This chain uses TRBV2 with TRBJ1-1, with D possibly being TRBD1 (5 bases). The ends were cut back, 1 base at V and 1 base at J, with 10 bases in the middle. The CDR3 length is 15 residues. Germline CDR1 SNHLY, CDR2 FYNNEI. The CDR3, as DNA: TGTGCCAGCAGTGAAGGGGGCTTTACGAACACTGAAGCTTTCTTT. This translates into CASSEGGFTNTEAFF. The variable domain in full, completed from reference TRBV2 and TRBJ1-1, reads EPEVTQTPSHQVTQMGQEVILRCVPISNHLYFYWYRQILGQKVEFLVSFYNNEISEKSEIFDDQFSVERPDGSNFTLKIRSTKLEDSAMYFCASSEGGFTNTEAFFGQGTRLTVV.

This sequence joins TRBV19 and TRBJ2-4; the D gene is possibly TRBD1 (6 bases). V lost 5 bases, J lost 0 bases, and 14 bases lay in between. Germline V gene lookup returns CDR1 LNHDA and CDR2 SQIVND (reference sequence). The CDR3 covers 16 residues. CDR3 in DNA: TGTGCCAGTAGTCCGTCCGACAGGCTAGCCAAAAACATTCAGTACTTC. Translation: CASSPSDRLAKNIQYF.

The DNA of the CDR3 is TGTGCCAGCAGCCAGACAGAGGATCAGCCCCAGCATTTT. Translated, it gives CASSQTEDQPQHF. The chain is built from TRBV16 and TRBJ1-5, with D maybe TRBD1 (5 bases). V shed 3 bases and J shed 5 bases, with 8 bases lying between them. There are 13 residues in the CDR3. Germline V CDR1 and CDR2: KGHSY, FQNENV.

The chain links TRBV1 to TRBJ2-1; TRBD1 reflects the table's D call only, with no check against the DNA. TRBV1 is deemed a pseudogene. This CDR3 is 17 amino acids long. The CDR3 nucleotides are TGCACCAGCAGCCAAGATCCCTGGACAGGGGGTATCAATGAGCAGTTCTTC. It yields the protein CTSSQDPWTGGINEQFF.

V and J are TRBV5-6 and TRBJ1-4; possibly TRBD1 for D (6 bases). The germline V gene encodes CDR1 SGHDT and CDR2 YYEEEE. The CDR3 length is 15 residues. V gave up 1 base and J gave up 8 bases, with 15 bases separating them. The CDR3 DNA sequence: TGTGCCAGCAGCTTGTTTCCAGGGGCAACGGAAAAACTGTTTTTT. Translating gives CASSLFPGATEKLFF.

The CDR3 nucleotides read TGTGCCAGCAGTTTATCGGACAGGCTGGGGTATGGCTACACCTTC. Encoded protein: CASSLSDRLGYGYTF. V usage is TRBV27 and J usage is TRBJ1-2, with 7 positions matching TRBD1. Trimming took 0 bases from V and 5 from J; bases not matched to a gene: 6. The CDR3 contains 15 residues. Germline V lookup: CDR1 MNHEY, CDR2 SMNVEV (reference sequence).

The gene calls are TRBV5-1 and TRBJ2-2; D might be TRBD1 (6 bases). The germline V gene has CDR1 SGHRS and CDR2 YFSETQ. V lost 4 bases, J lost 5 bases, and 18 bases lay in between. The CDR3 has 16 amino acids. CDR3 sequence: CASSPIPGAGTGELFF. CDR3 nucleotides: TGCGCCAGCAGCCCCATTCCAGGGGCAGGGACCGGGGAGCTGTTTTTT. The full variable domain, rest sourced from reference TRBV5-1 and TRBJ2-2, is KAGVTQTPRYLIKTRGQQVTLSCSPISGHRSVSWYQQTPGQGLQFLFEYFSETQRNKGNFPGRFSGRQFSNSRSEMNVSTLELGDSALYLCASSPIPGAGTGELFFGEGSRLTVL.

This chain links TRBV2 with TRBJ1-1; 8 positions match TRBD1. The CDR3 consists of 14 residues. V trimming: 7 bases; J trimming: 3 bases; junction bases outside the gene matches: 7. CDR1 is SNHLY and CDR2 is FYNNEI in the germline V gene. The CDR3: CASTQDRADTEAFF. The CDR3 region has the DNA TGTGCCAGCACTCAGGACAGGGCCGACACTGAAGCTTTCTTT.

The chain recombines TRBV18 with TRBJ1-5, with 8 bases fitting TRBD1. V shed 3 bases, J shed 2 bases, and the junction held 6 bases outside the gene matches. Germline-derived CDR1 and CDR2 are KGHSH and LQKENI. The CDR3 is 16 residues long. In nucleotides, the CDR3 is TGTGCCAGCTCACCCGGTGGACAGGGTGGCAATCAGCCCCAGCATTTT. It encodes CASSPGGQGGNQPQHF.

This sequence joins TRBV9 and TRBJ2-7; unclear D gene. This CDR3 contains 14 residues. V dropped 0 bases and J dropped 3 bases, with 10 bases sitting between them. Looked up from germline, CDR1 is SGDLS and CDR2 is YYNGEE. The CDR3 loop is CASSVGAGNYEQYF. The CDR3 DNA sequence: TGTGCCAGCAGCGTAGGGGCCGGAAACTACGAGCAGTACTTC.

The chain uses TRBV29-1 and TRBJ1-1; TRBD1 is a possible D gene (5 bases). Germline V lookup: CDR1 SQVTM, CDR2 ANQGSEA. The CDR3 is made up of 13 amino acids. V lost 6 bases to trimming and J lost 4 bases, with 15 bases between them. The DNA for the CDR3 is TGCAGCGTGGCCCAGGGAAGTAGCACTGAAGCTTTCTTT. Its protein is CSVAQGSSTEAFF.

This clone was found once. The chain combines TRBV5-1 with TRBJ2-7, with 7 bases fitting TRBD1. Germline V gives CDR1 SGHRS, CDR2 YFSETQ. CDR3 length: 15 residues. J gave up 3 bases and V 0 bases, and 6 bases lay outside the gene matches. CDR3 bases: TGCGCCAGCAGCTTGGATCCGGCAGGGGGCTACGAGCAGTACTTC. It encodes CASSLDPAGGYEQYF.

The J gene is TRBJ1-1, the V gene TRBV18, with D hard to call. Germline V lookup: CDR1 KGHSH, CDR2 LQKENI. The CDR3 sequence is 11 residues long. The ends were cut back, 3 bases at V and 10 bases at J, with 9 bases in the middle. The CDR3 is CASSPFPRAFF. The CDR3 nucleotides are TGTGCCAGCTCACCCTTTCCGAGAGCTTTCTTT.

In its sample, this clone was seen once. J is TRBJ2-1 and V is TRBV6-5, with 7 nucleotides matching TRBD2. Germline CDR1 reads MNHEY; CDR2 reads SVGAGI. The CDR3 has 15 residues. V was clipped by 6 bases and J by 2 bases; unmatched bases: 7. CDR3 sequence reads: CASSPRRGTYNEQFF. In DNA form, the CDR3 reads TGTGCCAGCAGCCCTAGGCGGGGGACCTACAATGAGCAGTTCTTC.

The rearrangement uses TRBV4-1 and TRBJ2-3; possibly TRBD1 or TRBD2 for D (7 bases each). The CDR3 totals 15 residues. Germline values: CDR1 MGHRA, CDR2 YSYEKL. Between the trimmed V and J ends, which lost 7 bases and 4 bases, there was a span of 18 bases. The CDR3 nucleotides are TGCGCCAGCACCCAGGGGGGGAGGGAAGCAGATACGCAGTATTTT. Translation gives CASTQGGREADTQYF.

V gene TRBV19 combines with J gene TRBJ1-1; tentative D call: TRBD1 (6 bases). There are 13 residues in the CDR3. Germline CDR1 and CDR2: LNHDA and SQIVND (reference sequence). Deletions cut 0 bases from V and 8 bases from J, with 10 bases between. The CDR3 protein is CASSIDLGQEAFF. CDR3 in DNA: TGTGCCAGTAGTATAGATCTCGGACAGGAAGCTTTCTTT.

This clone was counted between two and nine times. The rearrangement uses TRBV6-1 and TRBJ2-1; 14 bases map to TRBD2. CDR3 size: 15 residues. V lost 7 bases, J lost 7 bases, and 6 bases stayed unmatched. Germline CDR1 MNHNS, CDR2 SASEGT. CDR3 protein: CASMTGLAGENEQFF. In DNA form, the CDR3 reads TGTGCCAGCATGACGGGACTAGCGGGAGAAAATGAGCAGTTCTTC.

The chain couples TRBV5-8 to TRBJ1-4, with 7 bases aligning to TRBD1. In germline, CDR1 is SGHTS, CDR2 YDEGEE. The CDR3 has 15 amino acids. V lost 1 base to trimming and J lost 3 bases; unmatched junction nucleotides: 3. The DNA of the CDR3 is TGTGCCAGCAGCTTGCCCGGGACAGCTAATGAAAAACTGTTTTTT. Translating it yields CASSLPGTANEKLFF.

The J gene is TRBJ2-7, the V gene TRBV30; tentatively, D is TRBD2 (5 bases). V was shortened by 3 bases and J by 7 bases, with 16 bases between the two germline ends. CDR3 length: 13 residues. Germline V lookup: CDR1 GTSNPN, CDR2 SVGIG (reference sequence). The CDR3 DNA follows: TGTGCCTGGAGGGACTCTACGGCGGGTGAGCAGTACTTC. Translated, it gives CAWRDSTAGEQYF.

DNA for the CDR3: TGTGCCAGCAATCTATGGGAGACCCAGTACTTC. Translating it yields CASNLWETQYF. V usage is TRBV2 and J usage is TRBJ2-5, with D uncertain. V was clipped by 7 bases and J by 5 bases, with 8 bases between them. The CDR3 is 11 amino acids. CDR1 and CDR2 from the germline V gene are SNHLY and FYNNEI. Variable domain in full (rest from reference TRBV2 and TRBJ2-5): EPEVTQTPSHQVTQMGQEVILRCVPISNHLYFYWYRQILGQKVEFLVSFYNNEISEKSEIFDDQFSVERPDGSNFTLKIRSTKLEDSAMYFCASNLWETQYFGPGTRLLVL.

This clone appeared a single time. The chain has TRBV6-6 and TRBJ2-7, with 7 bases aligning to TRBD1. CDR1 and CDR2 from the germline V gene are MNHNY and SVGAGI (reference sequence). The CDR3 consists of 13 residues. Losses at the gene ends were 5 bases for V and 3 bases for J; bases not matched to a gene: 4. The CDR3 sequence: CASSLRQGYEQYF. The CDR3 coding sequence is TGTGCCAGCAGTCTCAGACAGGGCTACGAGCAGTACTTC.

V is TRBV6-1 and J is TRBJ2-7; TRBD1 agrees at 7 bases. There are 14 residues in the CDR3. V lost 8 bases and J lost 2; bases outside the gene matches: 9. Looked up from germline, CDR1 is MNHNS and CDR2 is SASEGT. The DNA for the CDR3 is TGTGCCAGCGGAGCCGGGACAGTCACCTACGAGCAGTACTTC. It codes for CASGAGTVTYEQYF.

The J gene is TRBJ2-7, the V gene TRBV4-2, with D perhaps TRBD2 (6 bases). Trimming pared 0 bases from V and 2 bases from J, leaving 17 bases between. The germline V gene has CDR1 LGHNA and CDR2 YNFKEQ. The CDR3 has 17 residues. DNA of the CDR3: TGTGCCAGCAGCCAAGAGATTTGGGAGGTAAGGCCCTACGAGCAGTACTTC. The encoded protein is CASSQEIWEVRPYEQYF.